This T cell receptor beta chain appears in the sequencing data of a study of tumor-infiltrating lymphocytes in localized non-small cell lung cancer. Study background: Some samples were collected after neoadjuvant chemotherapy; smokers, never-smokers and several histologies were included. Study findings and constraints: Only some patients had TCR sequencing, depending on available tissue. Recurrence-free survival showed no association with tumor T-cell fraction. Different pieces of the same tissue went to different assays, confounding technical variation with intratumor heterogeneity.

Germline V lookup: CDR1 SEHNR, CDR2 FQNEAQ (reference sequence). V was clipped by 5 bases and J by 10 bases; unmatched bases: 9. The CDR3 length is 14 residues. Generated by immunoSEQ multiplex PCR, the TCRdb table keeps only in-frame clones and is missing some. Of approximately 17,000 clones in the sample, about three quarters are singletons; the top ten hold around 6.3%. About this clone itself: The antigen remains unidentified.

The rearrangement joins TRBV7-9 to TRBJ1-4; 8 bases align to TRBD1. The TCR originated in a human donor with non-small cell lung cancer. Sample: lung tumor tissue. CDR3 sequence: CASSRDRQDLKLFF. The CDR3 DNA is TGTGCCAGCAGCCGGGACAGGCAAGATCTAAAACTGTTTTTT.